This T cell receptor beta chain was sequenced in a study of neurological immune-mediated disorders. Overall study findings and caveats: HTLV-1-associated myelopathy had the most TCR clonal expansion, whereas multiple sclerosis had the least (lower than in healthy controls).

Trimming removed 3 bases at V and 2 bases at J, with 8 bases between. The CDR3 covers 14 residues. CDR1 SGDLS and CDR2 YYNGEE come from the germline V gene. The cDNA was produced through 5'RACE with 10-nucleotide random UMIs. TCRdb reprocessed the 5' RACE reads with MiXCR, giving one entry per CDR3 protein. Of 60,000 to 85,000 distinct CDR3 sequences in the sample, under 5.5% were seen once. The sample holds many counts of this clonotype. The antigen is undetermined. The origin of this receptor is a woman aged 65 to 85 with multiple sclerosis. The specimen was PBMCs. J is TRBJ2-2 and V is TRBV9, with D possibly TRBD1 on 5 matching bases. The CDR3 DNA is TGTGCCAGCAGCGCGACAGTTAACACCGGGGAGCTGTTTTTT. Its protein is CASSATVNTGELFF. Based on the CDR3 plus reference TRBV9 and TRBJ2-2, the full variable domain is DSGVTQTPKHLITATGQRVTLRCSPRSGDLSVYWYQQSLDQGLQFLIQYYNGEERAKGNILERFSAQQFPDLHSELNLSSLELGDSALYFCASSATVNTGELFFGEGSRLTVL.